This T cell receptor (beta chain) was captured in a study of T cell repertoires in cytomegalovirus infection. Whole-study context: Both a matching HLA type and CMV infection were indicated by public TCR beta signatures. Whole-study results and caveats: Carriers of CMV plus the relevant HLA were identified by cumulative public TCR beta family frequency. Within the response measured ex vivo, HLA-C-restricted CMV-specific TCR beta clonotypes were dominant.

Germline-derived CDR1 and CDR2 are SEHNR and FQNEAQ (reference sequence). The CDR3 runs to 16 residues. V lost 5 bases and J lost 0; bases outside the gene matches: 6. Ten or more counts support this clonotype. Its antigen is unknown. TCRdb passed the reads through MiXCR, listing each CDR3 protein once. The data show around 100,000 distinct CDR3 sequences, 23% seen once. The rearrangement links TRBV7-9 to TRBJ2-4, with TRBD1 matching 8 bases. The receptor was isolated from a human donor in good health (CMV status not recorded). Some clones in this sample may be carry-over from other donors' samples. Material for sequencing was CD8+ T cells from PBMCs. The chain's CDR3 is CASSPIRGPAKNIQYF. DNA for the CDR3: TGTGCCAGCAGCCCTATCAGGGGGCCAGCCAAAAACATTCAGTACTTC.